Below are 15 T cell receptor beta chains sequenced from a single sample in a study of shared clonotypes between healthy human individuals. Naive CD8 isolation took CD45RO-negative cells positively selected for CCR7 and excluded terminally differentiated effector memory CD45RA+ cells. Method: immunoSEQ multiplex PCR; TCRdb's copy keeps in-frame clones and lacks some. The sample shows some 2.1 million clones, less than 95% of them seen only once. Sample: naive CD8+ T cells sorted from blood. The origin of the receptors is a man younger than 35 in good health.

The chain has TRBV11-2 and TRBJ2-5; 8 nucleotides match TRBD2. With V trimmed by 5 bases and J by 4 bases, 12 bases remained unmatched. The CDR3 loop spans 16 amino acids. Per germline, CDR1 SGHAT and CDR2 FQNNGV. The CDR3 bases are TGTGCCAGCAGCCAAGACGCGGGGGGCCGGGGAGAGACCCAGTACTTC. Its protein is CASSQDAGGRGETQYF.

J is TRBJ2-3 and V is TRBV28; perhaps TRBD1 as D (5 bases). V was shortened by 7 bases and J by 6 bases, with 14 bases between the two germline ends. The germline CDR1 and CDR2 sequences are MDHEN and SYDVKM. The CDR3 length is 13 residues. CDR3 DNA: TGTGCCAGCACCGAGACAGACAAGGATACGCAGTATTTT. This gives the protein CASTETDKDTQYF.

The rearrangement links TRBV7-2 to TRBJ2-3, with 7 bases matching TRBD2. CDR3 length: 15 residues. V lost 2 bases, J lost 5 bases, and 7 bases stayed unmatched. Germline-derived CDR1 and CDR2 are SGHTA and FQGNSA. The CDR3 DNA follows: TGTGCCAGCAGCTTATTTACGGCGGGAGAAGATACGCAGTATTTT. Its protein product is CASSLFTAGEDTQYF.

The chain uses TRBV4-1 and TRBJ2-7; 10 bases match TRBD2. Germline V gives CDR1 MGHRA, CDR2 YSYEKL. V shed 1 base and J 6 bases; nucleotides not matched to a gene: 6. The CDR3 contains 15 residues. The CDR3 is CASSQGVSSGGEQYF. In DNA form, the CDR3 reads TGCGCCAGCAGCCAAGGTGTCTCTAGCGGGGGCGAGCAGTACTTC.

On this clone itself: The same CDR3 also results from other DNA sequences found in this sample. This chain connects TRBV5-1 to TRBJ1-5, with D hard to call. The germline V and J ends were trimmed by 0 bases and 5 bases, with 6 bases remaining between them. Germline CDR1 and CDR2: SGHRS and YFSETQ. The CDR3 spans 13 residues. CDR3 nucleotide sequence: TGCGCCAGCAGCTTGGGTCCTTATCAGCCCCAGCATTTT. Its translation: CASSLGPYQPQHF. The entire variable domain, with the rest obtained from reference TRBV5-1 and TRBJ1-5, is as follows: KAGVTQTPRYLIKTRGQQVTLSCSPISGHRSVSWYQQTPGQGLQFLFEYFSETQRNKGNFPGRFSGRQFSNSRSEMNVSTLELGDSALYLCASSLGPYQPQHFGDGTRLSIL.

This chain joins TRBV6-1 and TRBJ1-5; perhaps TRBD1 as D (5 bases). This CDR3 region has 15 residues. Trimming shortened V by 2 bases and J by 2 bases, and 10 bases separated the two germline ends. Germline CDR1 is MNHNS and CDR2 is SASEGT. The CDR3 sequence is CASSEWIQGNQPQHF. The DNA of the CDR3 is TGTGCCAGCAGTGAATGGATACAGGGCAATCAGCCCCAGCATTTT.

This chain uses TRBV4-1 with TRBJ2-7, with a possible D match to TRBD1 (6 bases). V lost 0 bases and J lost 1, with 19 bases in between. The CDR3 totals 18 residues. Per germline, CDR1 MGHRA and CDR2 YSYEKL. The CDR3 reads CASSQEGGLPGVSYEQYF. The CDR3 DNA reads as TGCGCCAGCAGCCAAGAGGGTGGCTTGCCAGGGGTATCCTACGAGCAGTACTTC.

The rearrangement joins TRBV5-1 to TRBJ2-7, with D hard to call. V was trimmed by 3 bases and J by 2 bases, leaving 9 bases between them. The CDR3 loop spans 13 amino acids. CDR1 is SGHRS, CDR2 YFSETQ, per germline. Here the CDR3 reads CASSSQVTYEQYF. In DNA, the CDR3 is TGCGCCAGCAGCTCCCAGGTAACCTACGAGCAGTACTTC.

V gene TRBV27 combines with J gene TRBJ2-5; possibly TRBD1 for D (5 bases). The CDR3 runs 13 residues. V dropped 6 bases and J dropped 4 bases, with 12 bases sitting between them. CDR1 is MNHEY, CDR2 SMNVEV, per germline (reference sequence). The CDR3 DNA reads TGTGCCAGCAGCATTTTTAGGGGAGAGACCCAGTACTTC. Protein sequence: CASSIFRGETQYF.

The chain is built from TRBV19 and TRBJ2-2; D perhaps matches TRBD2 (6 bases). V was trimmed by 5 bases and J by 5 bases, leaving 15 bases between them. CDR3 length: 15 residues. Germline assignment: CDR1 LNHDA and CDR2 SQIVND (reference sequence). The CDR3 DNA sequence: TGTGCCAGTAGTGTAGGACTACTCGGAACCGGGGAGCTGTTTTTT. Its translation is CASSVGLLGTGELFF.

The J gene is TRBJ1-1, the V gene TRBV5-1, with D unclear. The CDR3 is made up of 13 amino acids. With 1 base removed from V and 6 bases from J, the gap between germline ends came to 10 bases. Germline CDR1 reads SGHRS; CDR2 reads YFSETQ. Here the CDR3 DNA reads TGCGCCAGCAGCTTGTCTGGGAGCTCTGAAGCTTTCTTT. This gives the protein CASSLSGSSEAFF.

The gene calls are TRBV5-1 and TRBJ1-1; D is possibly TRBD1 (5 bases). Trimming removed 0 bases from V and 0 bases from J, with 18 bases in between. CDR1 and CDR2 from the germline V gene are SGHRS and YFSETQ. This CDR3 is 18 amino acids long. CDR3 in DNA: TGCGCCAGCAGCTTGGCCTCTCTGTGGGACGGCTTGAACACTGAAGCTTTCTTT. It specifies CASSLASLWDGLNTEAFF.

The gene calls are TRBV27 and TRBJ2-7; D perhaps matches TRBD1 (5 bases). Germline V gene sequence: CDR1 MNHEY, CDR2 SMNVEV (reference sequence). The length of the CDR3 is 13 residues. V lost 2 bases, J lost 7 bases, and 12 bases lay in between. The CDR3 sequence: CASSLTRVNEQYF. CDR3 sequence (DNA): TGTGCCAGCAGTTTAACCAGGGTAAATGAGCAGTACTTC.

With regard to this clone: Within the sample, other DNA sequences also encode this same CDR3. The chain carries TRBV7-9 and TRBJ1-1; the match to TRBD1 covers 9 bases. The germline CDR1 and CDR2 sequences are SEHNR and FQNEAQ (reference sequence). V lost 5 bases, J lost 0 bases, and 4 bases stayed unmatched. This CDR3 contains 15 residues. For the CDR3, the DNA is TGTGCCAGCAGCCCAGGGACAGGGCTGAACACTGAAGCTTTCTTT. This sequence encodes CASSPGTGLNTEAFF. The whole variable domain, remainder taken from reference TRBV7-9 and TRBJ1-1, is DTGVSQNPRHKITKRGQNVTFRCDPISEHNRLYWYRQTLGQGPEFLTYFQNEAQLEKSRLLSDRFSAERPKGSFSTLEIQRTEQGDSAMYLCASSPGTGLNTEAFFGQGTRLTVV.

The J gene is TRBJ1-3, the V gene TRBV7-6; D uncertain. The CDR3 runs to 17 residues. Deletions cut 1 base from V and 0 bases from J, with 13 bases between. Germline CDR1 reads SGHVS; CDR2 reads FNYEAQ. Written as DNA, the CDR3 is TGTGCCAGCAGCTTAGAGGCGGTCAGTTTCTCTGGAAACACCATATATTTT. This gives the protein CASSLEAVSFSGNTIYF.